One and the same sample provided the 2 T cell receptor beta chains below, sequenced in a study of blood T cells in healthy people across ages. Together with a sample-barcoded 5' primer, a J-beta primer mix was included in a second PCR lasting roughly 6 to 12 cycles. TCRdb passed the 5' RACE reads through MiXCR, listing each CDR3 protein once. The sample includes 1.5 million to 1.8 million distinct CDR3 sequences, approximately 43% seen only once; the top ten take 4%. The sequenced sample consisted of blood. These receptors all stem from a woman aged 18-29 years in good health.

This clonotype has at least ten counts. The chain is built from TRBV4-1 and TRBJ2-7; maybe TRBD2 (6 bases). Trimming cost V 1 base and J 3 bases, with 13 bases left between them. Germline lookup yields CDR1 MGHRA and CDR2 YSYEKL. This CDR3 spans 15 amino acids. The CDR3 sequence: CASSQVRGGSYEQYF. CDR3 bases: TGCGCCAGCAGCCAAGTGCGTGGGGGGAGCTACGAGCAGTACTTC.

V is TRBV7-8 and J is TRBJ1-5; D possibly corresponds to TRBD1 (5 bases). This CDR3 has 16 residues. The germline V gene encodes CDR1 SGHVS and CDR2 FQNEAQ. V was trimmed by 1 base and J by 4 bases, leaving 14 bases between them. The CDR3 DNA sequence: TGTGCCAGCAGCTTAGGGCGGGGACTTTCTAATCAGCCCCAGCATTTT. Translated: CASSLGRGLSNQPQHF.